Listed below are T cell receptor beta chains from one sample, sequenced in a study of blood T cell repertoires in COVID-19. Assay: immunoSEQ multiplex PCR; the TCRdb copy retains only in-frame clones and omits some. The table has approximately 88,000 clones, about three quarters seen once. Sequenced input: peripheral blood. The receptor source for this set is a man in his fifties or sixties who had recovered from COVID-19. Each CDR3 is given with its conserved first and last residue. Expanded clones get a size class; other rows say once, few or many, or leave the size out.

j_call clone_size v_call cdr3_aa
TRBJ2-6 once TRBV6-4 CASTQQASGANVLTF
TRBJ1-1 - TRBV7-6 CASSLVSQKSGTEAFF
TRBJ1-3 - TRBV7-2 CASSFNTGNTIYF
TRBJ2-3 - TRBV5-4 CASSLAGEGADTQYF
TRBJ2-1 few TRBV9 CASSRAGLSDEQFF
TRBJ1-2 - TRBV3-1/TRBV3-2 CASSQQGSNYGYTF
TRBJ2-1 - TRBV20-1 CSATSANEQFF
TRBJ1-3 - TRBV24-1 CATSQGADTIYF
TRBJ2-3 - TRBV15 CATSRDGISGTQYF
TRBJ2-7 - TRBV12-3/TRBV12-4 CASRGQGFYEQYF
TRBJ1-6 - TRBV23-1 CASSDRRGDSPLHF
TRBJ1-2 - TRBV5-1 CASSLAYNYGYTF
TRBJ1-6 - TRBV9 CASSGTGRDSPLHF
TRBJ1-1 - TRBV9 CASSPEVGNTEAFF
TRBJ2-4 - TRBV28 CASSKGTGGFSIQYF
TRBJ1-5 - TRBV30 CAGSDRGDQPQHF
TRBJ2-7 - TRBV7-2 CASSLYLFSQGEYEQYF
TRBJ1-2 once TRBV9 CASSPDPLTGGYTF
TRBJ1-1 - TRBV15 CATSRGGTGEAFF
TRBJ2-7 - TRBV6-5 CASSYRRGYEQYF
TRBJ1-1 - TRBV9 CASSVIQGAGTEAFF
TRBJ1-6 - TRBV13 CASSHGRGYNSPLHF
TRBJ1-2 - TRBV7-2 CASSSGTGEKGYTF
TRBJ2-3 - TRBV3-1/TRBV3-2 CASSQGLAGVSSTDTQYF